This T cell receptor (beta chain) originates from a study of identifying expanded T cells in peripheral blood. Only in-frame clones appear in the TCRdb table, and some are missing; sequencing was by immunoSEQ multiplex PCR. The repertoire consists of some 65,000 clones, with roughly four fifths occurring once and the leading ten covering roughly 19%. Unmatched junction bases numbered 6, after V lost 4 bases and J lost 0 bases. The CDR3 is made up of 16 amino acids. Germline CDR1 SGDLS, CDR2 YYNGEE. What was sequenced was blood. The chain combines TRBV9 with TRBJ1-3; 8 nucleotides match TRBD1. The sequence was obtained from a person aged 18-69 years in good health. The CDR3 is CASSTGQGNSGNTIYF. CDR3 bases: TGTGCCAGCAGCACCGGACAGGGAAACTCTGGAAACACCATATATTTT.